Sequencing of this T cell receptor (delta chain) was carried out in a study of γδ T cells in repeated Plasmodium falciparum infection. Overall study context: Age- and gender-matched Australian children served as comparison for malaria-exposed Malian children. Donors had four controlled P. falciparum NF54 infections over about 640 days. Each infection was followed by sampling at 21 days, plus baseline and some pre-infection draws.

TCRdb re-analyzed the multiplex PCR reads via CATT. This table has 50,000 to 55,000 delta-chain clones, roughly 2% appearing once. Flow sorting of PBMC yielded separate Vgamma9/Vdelta2+ and Vdelta2-negative gammadelta T cell populations for bulk repertoire analysis. CDR3 size: 17 residues. V shed 2 bases and J shed 0 bases, with 16 bases lying between them. Germline loops: CDR1 TSWWSYY, CDR2 QGS. This clone has more than one count but fewer than ten. TCRdb records a much larger clone's protein for this DNA, with a difference at residue 6 that likely arises from a read error; the protein given is the translation of the DNA.

The chain couples TRDV1 to TRDJ1, with D perhaps matching TRDD2 (5 bases). The J gene, absent from TCRdb, was called here by matching the DNA to germline. This clonotype was obtained from a pool of human donors (malaria-infected and uninfected, not separated). Sequencing used gamma-delta T cells from blood. The CDR3 region has the DNA TGTGCTCTTGGGGAAGTTTTTCCTCCCGAATACACCGATAAACTCATCTTT. Translation: CALGEVFPPEYTDKLIF.